The 9 T cell receptor beta chains below were found in one sample sequenced in a study of siplizumab effects on memory and regulatory T cells. Profiling relied on immunoSEQ multiplex PCR, and the TCRdb table lists in-frame clones only, not all of them. The table lists 90,000 to 150,000 clones, roughly 95% of them singletons, with around 0.15% in the top ten. Sequencing was done on a sample of non-Treg CD4+ T cells sorted from blood. These receptors were obtained from a human donor in good health.

V and J are TRBV14 and TRBJ1-4; D uncertain. CDR1 is SGHDN, CDR2 FVKESK, per germline. Trimming took off 3 bases at V and 5 bases at J, with 7 bases between the two ends. The CDR3 sequence is 13 residues long. The CDR3 sequence: CASSHPVNEKLFF. In nucleotides, the CDR3 is TGTGCCAGCAGCCACCCGGTCAATGAAAAACTGTTTTTT.

This chain joins TRBV6-4 and TRBJ1-1; D unclear. CDR3 length: 14 amino acids. The V gene lost 6 bases and the J gene lost 4 bases, with 15 bases spanning the gap. Germline loops: CDR1 MRHNA, CDR2 SNTAGT. The CDR3: CASSPQIGSTEAFF. For the CDR3, the DNA is TGTGCCAGCAGCCCCCAAATTGGGAGCACTGAAGCTTTCTTT.

This clone was seen more than once but under ten times. CDR3: CASSLGGIRGEGTPLHF. DNA for the CDR3: TGCGCCAGCAGCTTGGGGGGCATACGCGGGGAGGGAACACCCCTCCACTTT. The chain is built from TRBV5-1 and TRBJ1-6; TRBD1 is a possible D gene (5 bases). Germline CDR1 is SGHRS and CDR2 is YFSETQ. Trimming removed 0 bases from V and 11 bases from J, with 21 bases in between. The CDR3 totals 17 residues.

As to this clone: The sample contains more than one DNA sequence encoding this CDR3. This chain uses TRBV9 with TRBJ2-7, with 10 bases matching TRBD1. Germline CDR1 SGDLS, CDR2 YYNGEE. This CDR3 is built from 14 residues. With V trimmed by 3 bases and J by 4 bases, 4 bases remained unmatched. CDR3 nucleotide sequence: TGTGCCAGCAGCGCCCGGGACAGGGGTTACGAGCAGTACTTC. Its translation: CASSARDRGYEQYF.

V and J are TRBV4-3 and TRBJ2-3; tentative D call: TRBD2 (6 bases). From germline, CDR1 is LGHNA and CDR2 YSLEER. The V end lost 6 bases, the J end lost 2 bases, and 12 bases lay between the germline ends. The CDR3 contains 14 residues. The CDR3 reads CASSTAGSTDTQYF. As DNA, the CDR3 is TGCGCCAGCAGTACGGCGGGGTCCACAGATACGCAGTATTTT.

Notes on this clone: Other DNA variants within this sample encode the same CDR3. The gene calls are TRBV18 and TRBJ2-3; unclear D gene. This CDR3 region has 11 residues. The germline CDR1 and CDR2 sequences are KGHSH and LQKENI. V was pared by 3 bases and J by 4 bases, with 2 bases between. The CDR3 is CASSPSDTQYF. CDR3 bases: TGTGCCAGCTCACCTTCAGATACGCAGTATTTT.

The V and J genes are TRBV11-2 and TRBJ1-1; perhaps TRBD1 as D (5 bases). This CDR3 has 16 residues. V lost 3 bases, J lost 0 bases, and 14 bases lay in between. Per germline, CDR1 SGHAT and CDR2 FQNNGV. CDR3 sequence: CASSFGNRGLNTEAFF. Here the CDR3 DNA reads TGTGCCAGCAGCTTCGGGAACCGGGGACTGAACACTGAAGCTTTCTTT.

The chain joins TRBV4-1 to TRBJ1-3; D ambiguous. Germline loops: CDR1 MGHRA, CDR2 YSYEKL. The V and J ends lost 0 bases and 1 base respectively, with 10 bases between them. The CDR3 loop spans 16 amino acids. The CDR3 bases are TGCGCCAGCAGCCAAGATACGGGCCTTTCTGGAAACACCATATATTTT. Protein: CASSQDTGLSGNTIYF.

This rearrangement joins TRBV7-2 to TRBJ2-7; 8 positions agree with TRBD2. Germline assignment: CDR1 SGHTA and CDR2 FQGNSA. The CDR3 has 16 residues. After removal of 0 bases from V and 1 base from J, the junction contained 5 bases not matched to a gene. CDR3 in DNA: TGTGCCAGCAGCTTAGCCCGCGGGGGGCCTTCCTACGAGCAGTACTTC. It is translated as CASSLARGGPSYEQYF. The entire variable domain, with the rest obtained from reference TRBV7-2 and TRBJ2-7, is as follows: GAGVSQSPSNKVTEKGKDVELRCDPISGHTALYWYRQSLGQGLEFLIYFQGNSAPDKSGLPSDRFSAERTGGSVSTLTIQRTQQEDSAVYLCASSLARGGPSYEQYFGPGTRLTVT.